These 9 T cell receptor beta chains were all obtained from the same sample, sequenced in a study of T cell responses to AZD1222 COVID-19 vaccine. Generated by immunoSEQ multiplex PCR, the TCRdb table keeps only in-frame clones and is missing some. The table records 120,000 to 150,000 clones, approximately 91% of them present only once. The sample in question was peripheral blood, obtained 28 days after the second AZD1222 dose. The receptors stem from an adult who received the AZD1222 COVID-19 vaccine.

CDR3 sequence: CASATGPSTDTQYF. CDR3 DNA: TGTGCCAGTGCGACAGGGCCTAGCACAGATACGCAGTATTTT. The chain combines TRBV11-1 with TRBJ2-3; 7 positions match TRBD1. Germline CDR1 reads SGHAT; CDR2 reads FQDESV (reference sequence). This CDR3 is 14 amino acids long. Trimming cost V 9 bases and J 0 bases; bases outside gene matches: 6.

CDR3 nucleotide sequence: TGTGCCACCAGCTCCCGGGACGAAGGCTCCTACGAGCAGTACTTC. Translated, it gives CATSSRDEGSYEQYF. The chain combines TRBV15 with TRBJ2-7, with D possibly being TRBD1 or TRBD2 (5 bases each). Germline lookup yields CDR1 LNHNV and CDR2 YYDKDF (reference sequence). V lost 5 bases, J lost 0 bases, and 14 bases lay in between. This CDR3 has 15 amino acids. Together with reference TRBV15 and TRBJ2-7, the CDR3 gives the full variable domain: DAMVIQNPRYQVTQFGKPVTLSCSQTLNHNVMYWYQQKSSQAPKLLFHYYDKDFNNEADTPDNFQSRRPNTSFCFLDIRSPGLGDTAMYLCATSSRDEGSYEQYFGPGTRLTVT.

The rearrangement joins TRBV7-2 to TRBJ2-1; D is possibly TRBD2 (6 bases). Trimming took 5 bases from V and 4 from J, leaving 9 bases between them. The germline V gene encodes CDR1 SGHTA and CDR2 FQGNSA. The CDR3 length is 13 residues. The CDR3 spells CASSKDYYNEQFF. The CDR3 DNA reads TGTGCCAGCAGCAAGGACTATTACAATGAGCAGTTCTTC.

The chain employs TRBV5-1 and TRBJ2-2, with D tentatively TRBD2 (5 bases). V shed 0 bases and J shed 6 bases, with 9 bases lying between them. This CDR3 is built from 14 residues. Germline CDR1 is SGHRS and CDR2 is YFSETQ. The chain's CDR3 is CASSLDGGPGELFF. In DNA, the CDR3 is TGCGCCAGCAGCTTGGATGGAGGACCCGGGGAGCTGTTTTTT.

CDR3 coding DNA: TGTGCCAGCAGCTTTTTCGGCAATCAGCCCCAGCATTTT. This gives the protein CASSFFGNQPQHF. The chain is built from TRBV7-2 and TRBJ1-5; D call uncertain. The CDR3 has 13 residues. V lost 3 bases, J lost 2 bases, and 5 bases lay in between. Per the germline V gene, CDR1 is SGHTA and CDR2 is FQGNSA.

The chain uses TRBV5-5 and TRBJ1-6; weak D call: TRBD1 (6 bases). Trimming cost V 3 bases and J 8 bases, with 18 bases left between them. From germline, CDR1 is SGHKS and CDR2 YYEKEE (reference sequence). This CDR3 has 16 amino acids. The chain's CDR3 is CASSSGQRNPDSPLHF. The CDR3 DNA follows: TGTGCCAGCAGCTCCGGACAGAGGAACCCGGATTCACCCCTCCACTTT.

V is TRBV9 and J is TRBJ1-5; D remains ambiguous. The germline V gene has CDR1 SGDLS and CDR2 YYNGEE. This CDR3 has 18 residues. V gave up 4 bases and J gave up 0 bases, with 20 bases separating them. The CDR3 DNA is TGTGCCAGCAGCCCAGAGGGCTTTCCGGAAAGTAGCAATCAGCCCCAGCATTTT. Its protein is CASSPEGFPESSNQPQHF.

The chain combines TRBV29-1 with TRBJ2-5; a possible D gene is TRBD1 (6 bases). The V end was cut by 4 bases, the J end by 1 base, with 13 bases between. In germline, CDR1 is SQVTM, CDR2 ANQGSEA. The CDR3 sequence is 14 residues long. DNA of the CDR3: TGCAGCGTTGCCCGGGACAATCCCCAAGAGACCCAGTACTTC. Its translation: CSVARDNPQETQYF.

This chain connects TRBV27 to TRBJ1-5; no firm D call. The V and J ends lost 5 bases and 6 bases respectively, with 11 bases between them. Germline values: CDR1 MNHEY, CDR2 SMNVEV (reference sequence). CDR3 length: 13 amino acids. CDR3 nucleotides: TGTGCCAGCAGTCCAGTGCGGGGTCAGCCCCAGCATTTT. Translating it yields CASSPVRGQPQHF.